This T cell receptor (beta chain) was sequenced during a study of TIL therapy for anti-PD-1-resistant metastatic lung cancer. Looking at the study overall: Progressing patients received lymphodepletion, expanded TIL infusion and IL-2. Median tumor PD-L1 proportion score was under 7.5%. Half of patients were current or former smokers.

This was the immunoSEQ v3 assay. Repertoires were generated with immunoSEQ multiplex PCR, while TCRdb's copy carries only in-frame clones and drops some. The sample lists about 45,000 clones, 79% occurring once. Described time point: pre-treatment sample, taken before nivolumab and TIL therapy. Turning to this clone: Its specificity is unknown.

Study-level results: Treatment-naive, never-smoker and oncogene-addicted patients were overrepresented in this highly selected cohort.

Germline V lookup: CDR1 MGHRA, CDR2 YSYEKL. After removal of 2 bases from V and 8 bases from J, the junction contained 6 bases not matched to a gene. There are 15 residues in the CDR3. The chain employs TRBV4-1 and TRBJ1-4, with 9 bases fitting TRBD1. This sample comprised blood, obtained at baseline. The sequence derives from a man aged 70-80 years with non-small cell lung cancer. The CDR3 DNA reads TGCGCCAGCAGCCAAAGGACAGGGGTTCGGGAAAAACTGTTTTTT. Residues: CASSQRTGVREKLFF.